The 8 T cell receptor beta chains presented below share a single source sample, sequenced in a study of vaccination and CD4 T cells after COVID-19. Which antigens these TCRs recognize remains unknown. Cultured CD4+ T-cell DNA underwent Oncomine TCR Beta short-read sequencing. A single record per CDR3 protein comes from TCRdb applying MiXCR to the PCR reads. Altogether 5,000 or so distinct CDR3 sequences are present, 44% being singletons, with the ten largest covering 44%. Stated treatment: approximately nine-day PBMC culture with coronavirus spike peptide pools or control peptides (ViraFEST assay). This specimen was CD4+ T cells from blood, cultured in vitro, taken after SARS-CoV-2 vaccination. Receptors originate from a human donor who had recovered from COVID-19.

The chain uses TRBV20-1 and TRBJ2-1, with a possible D match to TRBD2 (5 bases). The V end lost 6 bases, the J end lost 6 bases, and 9 bases lay between the germline ends. The CDR3 length is 11 residues. Germline CDR1 and CDR2: DFQATT and SNEGSKA (reference sequence). The CDR3 here is CSAADPNEQFF. For the CDR3, the DNA is TGCAGTGCAGCGGACCCCAATGAGCAGTTCTTC.

The chain recombines TRBV7-2 with TRBJ2-7; D is possibly TRBD1 (7 bases). The V and J ends lost 4 bases and 4 bases respectively, with 17 bases between them. The CDR3 has 15 residues. In germline, CDR1 is SGHTA, CDR2 FQGNSA. DNA for the CDR3: TGTGCCAGCAGCTCTGACTACAGGGGAGGTTACGAGCAGTACTTC. It encodes CASSSDYRGGYEQYF.

The rearrangement uses TRBV5-1 and TRBJ2-1; D uncertain. V was pared by 3 bases and J by 7 bases, with 14 bases between. Germline V gene lookup returns CDR1 SGHRS and CDR2 YFSETQ. The CDR3 contains 14 residues. The CDR3 nucleotides read TGCGCCAGCAGCTCCGGGTCCCCCCGGAATGAGCAGTTCTTC. The encoded protein is CASSSGSPRNEQFF.

This clonotype has only a few counts. This rearrangement joins TRBV6-1 to TRBJ2-7; no firm D call. The length of the CDR3 is 16 residues. Between the trimmed V and J ends, which lost 0 bases and 0 bases, there was a span of 12 bases. Germline values: CDR1 MNHNS, CDR2 SASEGT. The CDR3 protein is CASSEASPRSSYEQYF. The CDR3 DNA reads TGTGCCAGCAGTGAAGCGTCGCCCCGGAGCTCCTACGAGCAGTACTTC.

This clonotype was seen only a few times. The chain recombines TRBV6-1 with TRBJ1-1; D not resolved. CDR1 and CDR2 from the germline V gene are MNHNS and SASEGT. The CDR3 spans 13 residues. Trimming stripped 11 bases from V and 0 bases from J, with 13 bases between. CDR3 sequence reads: CASFIGMNTEAFF. CDR3 DNA: TGTGCCTCCTTTATAGGTATGAACACTGAAGCTTTCTTT.

The chain has TRBV15 and TRBJ2-1, with 8 nucleotides matching TRBD2. Trimming took 2 bases from V and 4 from J; bases not matched to a gene: 4. Germline lookup yields CDR1 LNHNV and CDR2 YYDKDF (reference sequence). The CDR3 runs to 15 residues. CDR3 amino acids: CATSRLAGTYNEQFF. Here the CDR3 DNA reads TGTGCCACCAGCAGATTAGCGGGAACATACAATGAGCAGTTCTTC.

There are a few counts of this clonotype. This chain links TRBV20-1 with TRBJ2-1; TRBD2 matches 8 bases. Per the germline V gene, CDR1 is DFQATT and CDR2 is SNEGSKA (reference sequence). After removal of 5 bases from V and 7 bases from J, the junction contained 16 bases not matched to a gene. The CDR3 covers 16 residues. CDR3 loop: CSAADEARGAGNEQFF. CDR3 nucleotides: TGCAGTGCTGCCGACGAGGCGCGGGGGGCGGGAAATGAGCAGTTCTTC.

The chain combines TRBV28 with TRBJ2-7; D remains ambiguous. CDR1 is MDHEN and CDR2 is SYDVKM in the germline V gene. The CDR3 is made up of 15 amino acids. V was shortened by 5 bases and J by 2 bases, with 16 bases between the two germline ends. This CDR3 is CASSPPVDHPYEQYF. DNA for the CDR3: TGTGCCAGCAGTCCACCCGTCGACCATCCCTACGAGCAGTACTTC.